This is a list of T cell receptor beta chains from one sample in a study of blood T cell repertoires in COVID-19. Some clones are missing from TCRdb's copy, which holds only in-frame ones; the method was immunoSEQ multiplex PCR. Counted here are some 110,000 clones, approximately 82% occurring once; the ten biggest clones make up approximately 2.5%. The sequencing input was peripheral blood. The receptor set was obtained from a man aged 25 to 40 with acute or convalescent COVID-19. Each CDR3 is given with its conserved first and last residue. Fields, in order: D gene, clone size, V gene, J gene, CDR3 protein. A D gene is named only where the DNA matches it firmly. Clone size appears in some rows only: once, few, many, or a class for an expanded clone.

D gene: TRBD2
clone size: -
V gene: TRBV5-1
J gene: TRBJ2-3
CDR3 protein: CASSLVASGDLTSTDTQYF

D gene: TRBD1
clone size: -
V gene: TRBV18
J gene: TRBJ2-7
CDR3 protein: CASSPPTGDEQYF

D gene: -
clone size: -
V gene: TRBV18
J gene: TRBJ2-3
CDR3 protein: CASSNQQAAQVTQYF

D gene: -
clone size: -
V gene: TRBV7-2
J gene: TRBJ2-7
CDR3 protein: CASSLASGGVYEQYF

D gene: TRBD2
clone size: -
V gene: TRBV9
J gene: TRBJ2-3
CDR3 protein: CASSVDSGGLLDTQYF

D gene: -
clone size: -
V gene: TRBV2
J gene: TRBJ2-6
CDR3 protein: CASSERAGANVLTF

D gene: -
clone size: -
V gene: TRBV5-5
J gene: TRBJ1-2
CDR3 protein: CASSQGLGDYGYTF

D gene: TRBD1
clone size: once
V gene: TRBV5-1
J gene: TRBJ1-2
CDR3 protein: CASSPTGRTGYYGYTF

D gene: -
clone size: -
V gene: TRBV5-6
J gene: TRBJ1-6
CDR3 protein: CASSAGLKGSPLHF

D gene: TRBD2
clone size: once
V gene: TRBV5-1
J gene: TRBJ2-5
CDR3 protein: CASSLAGSGRKGETQYF

D gene: -
clone size: -
V gene: TRBV3-1/TRBV3-2
J gene: TRBJ2-2
CDR3 protein: CASSQDLRRGSTGELFF

D gene: -
clone size: -
V gene: TRBV11-2
J gene: TRBJ2-7
CDR3 protein: CASSLGTGVYEQYF

D gene: -
clone size: few
V gene: TRBV4-2
J gene: TRBJ2-3
CDR3 protein: CASSQAKSGTDTQYF

D gene: -
clone size: -
V gene: TRBV7-3
J gene: TRBJ1-1
CDR3 protein: CASSLDGDTEAFF

D gene: TRBD1
clone size: -
V gene: TRBV2
J gene: TRBJ1-4
CDR3 protein: CASRAGQVEGEKLFF

D gene: -
clone size: -
V gene: TRBV7-8
J gene: TRBJ2-7
CDR3 protein: CASSLVMGAGEQYF

D gene: -
clone size: few
V gene: TRBV6-5
J gene: TRBJ2-7
CDR3 protein: CASSYRRTSPYEQYF

D gene: TRBD1
clone size: -
V gene: TRBV6-1
J gene: TRBJ2-1
CDR3 protein: CASSEKEGTGYNEQFF

D gene: TRBD1
clone size: -
V gene: TRBV20-1
J gene: TRBJ1-6
CDR3 protein: CSASPLNRGSGSPLHF

D gene: -
clone size: -
V gene: TRBV14
J gene: TRBJ1-2
CDR3 protein: CASSPRGIIYGYTF

D gene: -
clone size: -
V gene: TRBV11-1
J gene: TRBJ2-7
CDR3 protein: CASSLEAGKAYEQYF

D gene: -
clone size: -
V gene: TRBV4-3
J gene: TRBJ1-1
CDR3 protein: CASSQDFQTFDEAFF

D gene: -
clone size: -
V gene: TRBV5-1
J gene: TRBJ2-1
CDR3 protein: CASSFFAAEQGTGEQFF

D gene: -
clone size: -
V gene: TRBV6-2/TRBV6-3
J gene: TRBJ1-5
CDR3 protein: CASSYSAGLPQHF

D gene: TRBD1
clone size: -
V gene: TRBV5-1
J gene: TRBJ1-5
CDR3 protein: CASSQTGGGNQPQHF

D gene: TRBD1
clone size: -
V gene: TRBV3-1/TRBV3-2
J gene: TRBJ2-7
CDR3 protein: CASSQDSGQGASEQYF

D gene: TRBD2
clone size: few
V gene: TRBV7-8
J gene: TRBJ2-7
CDR3 protein: CASSLTSGAYEQYF

D gene: TRBD2
clone size: -
V gene: TRBV30
J gene: TRBJ2-5
CDR3 protein: CAWTRLAQETQYF

D gene: TRBD1
clone size: -
V gene: TRBV27
J gene: TRBJ2-2
CDR3 protein: CASSSTGETGELFF

D gene: -
clone size: -
V gene: TRBV6-5
J gene: TRBJ1-5
CDR3 protein: CASSRTPGGNQPQHF

D gene: -
clone size: -
V gene: TRBV6-2/TRBV6-3
J gene: TRBJ1-5
CDR3 protein: CASSYREYNQPQHF

D gene: -
clone size: -
V gene: TRBV7-9
J gene: TRBJ1-1
CDR3 protein: CASSLGQVNTEAFF

D gene: TRBD2
clone size: -
V gene: TRBV27
J gene: TRBJ2-3
CDR3 protein: CASSSLTSGYTDTQYF

D gene: TRBD1
clone size: once
V gene: TRBV4-3
J gene: TRBJ1-1
CDR3 protein: CASSPDRVWTEAFF

D gene: TRBD2
clone size: once
V gene: TRBV4-1
J gene: TRBJ2-1
CDR3 protein: CASRLSGSSYNEQFF

D gene: TRBD1
clone size: -
V gene: TRBV7-9
J gene: TRBJ2-4
CDR3 protein: CASSVPRGPPYF

D gene: TRBD2
clone size: -
V gene: TRBV24-1
J gene: TRBJ2-1
CDR3 protein: CATSDSRTSGRDEQFF

D gene: -
clone size: -
V gene: TRBV30
J gene: TRBJ2-7
CDR3 protein: CAWNPGDTSYEQYF

D gene: -
clone size: -
V gene: TRBV4-1
J gene: TRBJ1-6
CDR3 protein: CASSQVEGTNSPLHF

D gene: -
clone size: -
V gene: TRBV19
J gene: TRBJ1-5
CDR3 protein: CASSIRESNQPQHF

D gene: TRBD1
clone size: few
V gene: TRBV3-1/TRBV3-2
J gene: TRBJ1-4
CDR3 protein: CASSPLRTGGNEKLFF

D gene: -
clone size: -
V gene: TRBV4-3
J gene: TRBJ1-6
CDR3 protein: CASSPQRGFGDSPLHF

D gene: -
clone size: -
V gene: TRBV19
J gene: TRBJ2-2
CDR3 protein: CASSIYSTGELFF

D gene: TRBD1
clone size: -
V gene: TRBV9
J gene: TRBJ2-3
CDR3 protein: CASTKQGAESTDTQYF

D gene: -
clone size: -
V gene: TRBV27
J gene: TRBJ1-2
CDR3 protein: CASSRAEYRANYGYTF

D gene: TRBD1
clone size: -
V gene: TRBV9
J gene: TRBJ1-1
CDR3 protein: CASSVGPGGTMHTEAFF

D gene: TRBD2
clone size: -
V gene: TRBV9
J gene: TRBJ2-5
CDR3 protein: CASSPRDYSAQYF

D gene: -
clone size: few
V gene: TRBV29-1
J gene: TRBJ2-2
CDR3 protein: CSVEFLALGAPPGELFF

D gene: -
clone size: -
V gene: TRBV19
J gene: TRBJ1-2
CDR3 protein: CASSMGSFYGYTF

D gene: -
clone size: -
V gene: TRBV7-2
J gene: TRBJ2-1
CDR3 protein: CASSLGPWNEQFF

D gene: TRBD1
clone size: -
V gene: TRBV4-3
J gene: TRBJ2-1
CDR3 protein: CASSRESGQAYNEQFF

D gene: -
clone size: -
V gene: TRBV5-1
J gene: TRBJ2-5
CDR3 protein: CASFSPDQETQYF

D gene: TRBD2
clone size: -
V gene: TRBV9
J gene: TRBJ2-1
CDR3 protein: CASSVDPQKLAGDLGQFF

D gene: -
clone size: -
V gene: TRBV4-3
J gene: TRBJ2-2
CDR3 protein: CASSQGQNTGELFF

D gene: TRBD2
clone size: -
V gene: TRBV30
J gene: TRBJ2-1
CDR3 protein: CAWSVGAGLYNEQFF

D gene: TRBD1
clone size: -
V gene: TRBV2
J gene: TRBJ1-2
CDR3 protein: CASRNRDRGLYGYTF

D gene: TRBD1
clone size: -
V gene: TRBV28
J gene: TRBJ1-2
CDR3 protein: CASSPIVGQGPYGYTF

D gene: -
clone size: -
V gene: TRBV7-8
J gene: TRBJ2-3
CDR3 protein: CASSARVGRGNTDTQYF

D gene: TRBD1
clone size: once
V gene: TRBV6-1
J gene: TRBJ2-5
CDR3 protein: CASSEAKNRGRETQYF

D gene: -
clone size: -
V gene: TRBV27
J gene: TRBJ2-1
CDR3 protein: CASSFRQGFYNEQFF